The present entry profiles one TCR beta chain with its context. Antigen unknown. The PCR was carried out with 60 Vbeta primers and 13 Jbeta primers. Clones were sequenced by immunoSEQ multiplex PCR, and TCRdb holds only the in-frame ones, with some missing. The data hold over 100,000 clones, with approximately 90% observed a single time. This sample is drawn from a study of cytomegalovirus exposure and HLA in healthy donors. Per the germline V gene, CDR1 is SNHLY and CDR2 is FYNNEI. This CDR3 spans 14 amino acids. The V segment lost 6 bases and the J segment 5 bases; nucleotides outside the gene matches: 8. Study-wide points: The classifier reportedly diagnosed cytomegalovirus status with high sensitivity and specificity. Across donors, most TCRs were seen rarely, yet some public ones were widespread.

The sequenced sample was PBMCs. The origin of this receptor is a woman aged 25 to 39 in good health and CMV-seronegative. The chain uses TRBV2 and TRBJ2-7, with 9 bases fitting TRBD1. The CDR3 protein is CASRGDRAPNEQYF. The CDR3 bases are TGTGCCAGCAGGGGGGACAGGGCTCCTAACGAGCAGTACTTC.